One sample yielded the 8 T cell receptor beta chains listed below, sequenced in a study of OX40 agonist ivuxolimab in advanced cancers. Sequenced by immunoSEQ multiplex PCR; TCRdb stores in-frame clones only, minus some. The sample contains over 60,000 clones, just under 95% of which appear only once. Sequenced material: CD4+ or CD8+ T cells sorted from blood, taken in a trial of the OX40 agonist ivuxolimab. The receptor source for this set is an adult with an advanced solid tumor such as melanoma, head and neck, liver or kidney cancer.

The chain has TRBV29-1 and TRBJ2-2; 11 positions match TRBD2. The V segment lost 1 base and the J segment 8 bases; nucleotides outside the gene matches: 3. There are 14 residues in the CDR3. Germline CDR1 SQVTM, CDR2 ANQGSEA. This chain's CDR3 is CSVEVTSGIGELFF. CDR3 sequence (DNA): TGCAGCGTTGAAGTGACTAGCGGGATAGGGGAGCTGTTTTTT.

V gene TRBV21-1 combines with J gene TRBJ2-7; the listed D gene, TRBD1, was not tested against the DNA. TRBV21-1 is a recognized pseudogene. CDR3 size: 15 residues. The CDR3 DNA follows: TGTGCCAGCAGCAAATGGTGGACAGGGCCCTACGAGCAGTACTTC. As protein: CASSKWWTGPYEQYF.

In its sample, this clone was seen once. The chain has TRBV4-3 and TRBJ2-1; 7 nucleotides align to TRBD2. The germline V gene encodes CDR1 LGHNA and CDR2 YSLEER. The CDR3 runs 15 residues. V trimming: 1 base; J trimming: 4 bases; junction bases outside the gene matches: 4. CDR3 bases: TGCGCCAGCAGCCAAGTGAGAGCGGGATACAATGAGCAGTTCTTC. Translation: CASSQVRAGYNEQFF.

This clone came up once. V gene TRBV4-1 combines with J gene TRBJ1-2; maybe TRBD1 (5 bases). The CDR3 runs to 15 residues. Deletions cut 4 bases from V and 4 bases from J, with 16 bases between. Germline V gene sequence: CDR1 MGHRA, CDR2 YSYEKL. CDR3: CASSPQSRDVYGYTF. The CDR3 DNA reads TGCGCCAGCAGCCCGCAGTCTAGGGACGTCTATGGCTACACCTTC.

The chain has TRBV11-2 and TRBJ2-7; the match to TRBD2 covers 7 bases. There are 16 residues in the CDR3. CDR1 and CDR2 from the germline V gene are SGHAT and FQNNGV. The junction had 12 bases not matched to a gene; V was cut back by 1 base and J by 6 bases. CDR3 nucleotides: TGTGCCAGCAGCTTAGTACCCGGGGGGTCCCTAGGCGAGCAGTACTTC. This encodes CASSLVPGGSLGEQYF.

CDR3 in DNA: TGTGCCAGCACCTCTCGGGGCGGAACCTACGAGCAGTACTTC. Translated, it gives CASTSRGGTYEQYF. The chain uses TRBV7-9 and TRBJ2-7; D might be TRBD1 or TRBD2, each matching 5 bases. V was cut by 7 bases and J by 2 bases, with 15 bases left in between. Germline CDR1 and CDR2: SEHNR and FQNEAQ (reference sequence). This CDR3 has 14 amino acids.

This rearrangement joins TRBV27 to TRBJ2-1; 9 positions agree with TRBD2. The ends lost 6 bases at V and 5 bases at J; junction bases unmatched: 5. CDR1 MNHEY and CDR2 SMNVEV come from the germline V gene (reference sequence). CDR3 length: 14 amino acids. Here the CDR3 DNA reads TGTGCCAGCAGCCCGACTAGCGGTCACAATGAGCAGTTCTTC. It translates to CASSPTSGHNEQFF.

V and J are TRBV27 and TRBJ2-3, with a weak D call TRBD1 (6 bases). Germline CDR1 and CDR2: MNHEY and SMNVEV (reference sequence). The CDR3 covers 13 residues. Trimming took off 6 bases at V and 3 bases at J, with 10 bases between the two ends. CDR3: CASSLTGTDTQYF. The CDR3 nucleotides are TGTGCCAGCAGCCTCACAGGGACAGATACGCAGTATTTT.